This T cell receptor beta chain was identified in a study of T-cell memory formation after mild COVID-19. MiXCR, applied by TCRdb to the 5' RACE reads, yields one record per CDR3 protein. Of some 330,000 distinct CDR3 sequences listed, over 20% are singletons. A word on this clonotype: Its antigen is not identified.

Study-level findings and limits: There were some responding clones in pre-infection memory, which suggested that cross-reactive memory had joined.

This receptor was taken from an adult woman who had mild COVID-19 (a few samples of this study predate the infection). Cell type and time point are not known. The sequenced sample was PBMCs or a T cell subset sorted from them (not recorded which).

The CDR3 DNA reads TGTGCCAGCAGCTTAGTCTGGGCGCAGCAAGAGACCCAGTACTTC. It translates to CASSLVWAQQETQYF. The genes are TRBV7-9 and TRBJ2-5, with D uncertain. Germline CDR1 reads SEHNR; CDR2 reads FQNEAQ (reference sequence). Trimming pared 1 base from V and 2 bases from J, leaving 11 bases between. The CDR3 contains 15 residues.